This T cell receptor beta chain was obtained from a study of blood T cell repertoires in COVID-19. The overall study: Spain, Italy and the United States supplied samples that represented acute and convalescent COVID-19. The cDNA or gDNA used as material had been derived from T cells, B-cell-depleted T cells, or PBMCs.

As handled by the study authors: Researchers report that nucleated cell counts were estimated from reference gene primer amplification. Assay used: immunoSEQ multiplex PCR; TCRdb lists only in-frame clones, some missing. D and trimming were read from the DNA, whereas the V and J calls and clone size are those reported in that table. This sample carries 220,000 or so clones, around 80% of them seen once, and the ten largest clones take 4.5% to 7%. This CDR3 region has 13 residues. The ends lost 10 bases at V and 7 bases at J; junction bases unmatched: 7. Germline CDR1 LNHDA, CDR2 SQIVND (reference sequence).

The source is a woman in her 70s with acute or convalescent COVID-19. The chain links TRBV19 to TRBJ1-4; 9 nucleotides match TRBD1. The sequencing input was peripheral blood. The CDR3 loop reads CATGGTGFEKLFF. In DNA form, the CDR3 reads TGTGCCACCGGTGGGACAGGGTTTGAAAAACTGTTTTTT.